This is a list of T cell receptor beta chains from one sample in a study of T cell repertoires in cytomegalovirus infection. Their target antigens are unknown. TCRdb reprocessed the reads with MiXCR, giving one entry per CDR3 protein. The sample has some 590,000 distinct CDR3 sequences; 35% to 50% are singletons. Sequencing was performed on cultured PBMCs, taken from culture after CMV antigen stimulation. These receptors were obtained from a human donor in good health (CMV status not recorded). Some clones in this sample may be carry-over from other donors' samples. Each CDR3 is given with its conserved first and last residue. Fields, in order: D gene, V gene, J gene, clone size, CDR3 protein, CDR3 DNA. A D gene is named only where the DNA matches it firmly. Not every row has a clone size; where given, it reads once, few, many or a size class.

>NA|TRBV10-3|TRBJ2-3|few
CAISVEVHTQYF
TGTGCCATCAGTGTAGAGGTGCATACGCAGTATTTT
>NA|TRBV14|TRBJ2-7|once
CASITAGISYEQYF
TGTGCCAGCATCACGGCCGGGATTTCCTACGAGCAGTACTTC
>NA|TRBV25-1|TRBJ2-1|NA
CASSPLDNEQFF
TGTGCCAGCAGCCCACTGGACAATGAGCAGTTCTTC
>NA|TRBV7-8|TRBJ1-5|NA
CASSGRGGGYRQDQPQHF
TGTGCCAGCAGCGGCCGGGGCGGGGGTTACAGACAAGATCAGCCCCAGCATTTT
>TRBD2|TRBV27|TRBJ2-1|NA
CASSYLAGGAAQFF
TGTGCCAGCAGCTATTTAGCGGGAGGGGCGGCGCAGTTCTTC
>NA|TRBV3-1|TRBJ2-5|NA
CASSQQPGVQETQYF
TGTGCCAGCAGCCAGCAACCGGGGGTTCAAGAGACCCAGTACTTC
>NA|TRBV4-1|TRBJ2-3|few
CASSQDGQPFSTDTQYF
TGCGCCAGCAGCCAAGATGGCCAGCCTTTTAGCACAGATACGCAGTATTTT
>NA|TRBV12-5|TRBJ2-5|once
CASGWTRETQYF
TGTGCTAGTGGTTGGACGAGGGAGACCCAGTACTTC
>TRBD1|TRBV7-4|TRBJ2-2|NA
CASSSRQGRELFF
TGTGCCAGCAGCTCAAGACAGGGCAGGGAGCTGTTTTTT
>NA|TRBV11-2|TRBJ1-2|many
CASSLVPRAENYGYTF
TGTGCCAGCAGCTTAGTTCCCCGGGCAGAAAACTATGGCTACACCTTC
>TRBD1|TRBV7-4|TRBJ1-2|NA
CATLEAGTGGALGGYTF
TGTGCCACCCTCGAGGCCGGGACAGGGGGCGCGTTAGGAGGCTACACCTTC
>TRBD2|TRBV7-8|TRBJ2-3|NA
CASSLTAGGHADTQYF
TGTGCCAGCAGCTTAACCGCGGGGGGTCACGCAGATACGCAGTATTTT
>NA|TRBV4-1|TRBJ1-2|NA
CASSQAVVWGVDYGYTF
TGCGCCAGCAGCCAAGCCGTTGTGTGGGGGGTTGACTATGGCTACACCTTC
>NA|TRBV7-2|TRBJ2-3|many
CASSLTADTQYF
TGTGCCAGCAGCTTAACAGCAGATACGCAGTATTTT
>TRBD1|TRBV15|TRBJ1-2|NA
CATSRDPGQGYYGYTF
TGTGCCACCAGCAGAGACCCGGGACAGGGCTACTATGGCTACACCTTC
>NA|TRBV7-2|TRBJ2-1|many
CASSLVIGVNEQFF
TGTGCCAGCAGCTTGGTAATCGGAGTCAATGAGCAGTTCTTC
>NA|TRBV12-3/TRBV12-4|TRBJ2-2|NA
CASSVGTPNTGELFF
TGTGCCAGCAGCGTTGGGACACCGAACACCGGGGAGCTGTTTTTT
>NA|TRBV10-3|TRBJ2-7|NA
CAISESSAVAYEQYF
TGTGCCATCAGTGAGTCGTCAGCGGTCGCCTACGAGCAGTACTTC
>NA|TRBV7-2|TRBJ2-1|few
CASSSPLGTINEQFF
TGTGCCAGCAGCTCCCCCCTCGGGACAATCAATGAGCAGTTCTTC
>NA|TRBV6-2/TRBV6-3|TRBJ2-2|NA
CASTQGGSDTGELFF
TGTGCCAGCACCCAAGGGGGTTCGGACACCGGGGAGCTGTTTTTT
>TRBD1|TRBV6-1|TRBJ2-1|once
CASSEWGQGLNEQFF
TGTGCCAGCAGTGAATGGGGACAGGGGCTCAATGAGCAGTTCTTC
>TRBD2|TRBV7-2|TRBJ2-3|NA
CASSFTEVAGHTDTQYF
TGTGCCAGCAGCTTTACCGAGGTAGCGGGACACACAGATACGCAGTATTTT
>NA|TRBV19|TRBJ2-2|NA
CATQPGGPPGELFF
TGTGCCACCCAACCAGGCGGCCCCCCCGGGGAGCTGTTTTTT
>NA|TRBV4-3|TRBJ2-6|NA
CASSQVGGPSSGANVLTF
TGCGCCAGCAGCCAAGTCGGGGGTCCGAGTTCTGGGGCCAACGTCCTGACTTTC
>NA|TRBV28|TRBJ1-1|NA
CASSRLRQGRMNTEAFF
TGTGCCAGCAGTCGCCTCAGGCAGGGGAGAATGAACACTGAAGCTTTCTTT
>NA|TRBV5-1|TRBJ1-6|NA
CASSSGPRSSYNSPLHF
TGCGCCAGCAGCTCGGGACCCCGATCCTCCTATAATTCACCCCTCCACTTT
>NA|TRBV7-6|TRBJ2-5|few
CASSQDTRPETQYF
TGTGCCAGCAGCCAGGACACGCGGCCAGAGACCCAGTACTTC
>TRBD2|TRBV12-5|TRBJ2-2|NA
CASGFLSGSKTGELFF
TGTGCTAGTGGTTTCCTTAGCGGGAGTAAAACCGGGGAGCTGTTTTTT
>NA|TRBV7-2|TRBJ2-7|many
CASNEGAGASYEQYF
TGTGCCAGTAACGAGGGGGCGGGAGCCTCCTACGAGCAGTACTTC
>NA|TRBV20-1|TRBJ1-6|NA
CSAPRGGPSNSPLHF
TGCAGTGCCCCCCGAGGGGGGCCATCCAATTCACCCCTCCACTTT
>NA|TRBV20-1|TRBJ2-5|NA
CSVRDGVGAQYF
TGCAGTGTCCGGGACGGAGTCGGGGCCCAGTACTTC
>TRBD2|TRBV10-3|TRBJ2-3|NA
CAISESLAGGSDTQYF
TGTGCCATCAGTGAGTCGTTAGCGGGGGGCTCAGATACGCAGTATTTT
>NA|TRBV7-3|TRBJ2-3|NA
CASSFTRSRLSTDTQYF
TGTGCCAGCAGCTTCACCCGAAGTAGACTAAGCACAGATACGCAGTATTTT
>NA|TRBV27|TRBJ2-7|NA
CASSRADGSYEQYF
TGTGCCAGTAGTAGGGCCGACGGGAGCTACGAGCAGTACTTC
>NA|TRBV19|TRBJ1-5|NA
CASSIRYPSNQPQHF
TGTGCCAGTAGTATCCGGTACCCATCCAATCAGCCCCAGCATTTT
>NA|TRBV12-3/TRBV12-4|TRBJ2-7|NA
CASSLKALTSLYF
TGTGCCAGCAGTTTAAAGGCGCTTACGAGTCTGTACTTC
>NA|TRBV6-1|TRBJ2-5|NA
CASSELGTGKTQYF
TGTGCCAGCAGTGAATTAGGAACCGGGAAGACCCAGTACTTC
>TRBD2|TRBV20-1|TRBJ2-1|few
CSARVASGPSDEQFF
TGCAGTGCTAGAGTCGCTAGCGGGCCAAGCGATGAGCAGTTCTTC
>NA|TRBV5-1|TRBJ1-1|NA
CASSFDLGNTEAFF
TGCGCCAGCAGCTTCGACTTGGGGAACACTGAAGCTTTCTTT
>NA|TRBV6-2/TRBV6-3|TRBJ1-1|NA
CASSYPTFFGEGETNTEAFF
TGTGCCAGCAGTTACCCGACCTTTTTCGGAGAGGGGGAAACGAACACTGAAGCTTTCTTT